Sequencing of this T cell receptor (beta chain) was carried out in a study of immune evolution from preneoplasia to lung adenocarcinoma. Study information: HLA loss of heterozygosity: over 5.5% AIS, about 15% MIA, about 32% ADC, none AAH.

Sequencing used immunoSEQ multiplex PCR; TCRdb keeps in-frame clones, though not all of them. The sample lists more than 5,500 clones, roughly 85% seen once, with about 6% in the top ten. Patient tissue came from resections in Japan or China, 2014–2017. H&E slides confirmed each diagnosis, reviewed by two pathologists independently. The sample comprised FFPE minimally invasive lung adenocarcinoma tissue. The sequence came from a person over 45 with lung adenocarcinoma.

The chain's CDR3 is CASSRDRGGTNEKLFF. The CDR3, as DNA: TGTGCCAGCAGTCGGGACAGGGGGGGGACTAATGAAAAACTGTTTTTT. The chain is built from TRBV2 and TRBJ1-4, with 11 bases fitting TRBD1. The length of the CDR3 is 16 residues. Trimming removed 5 bases from V and 2 bases from J; junction bases left unmatched: 4. Per the germline V gene, CDR1 is SNHLY and CDR2 is FYNNEI. Together with reference TRBV2 and TRBJ1-4, the CDR3 gives the full variable domain: EPEVTQTPSHQVTQMGQEVILRCVPISNHLYFYWYRQILGQKVEFLVSFYNNEISEKSEIFDDQFSVERPDGSNFTLKIRSTKLEDSAMYFCASSRDRGGTNEKLFFGSGTQLSVL.